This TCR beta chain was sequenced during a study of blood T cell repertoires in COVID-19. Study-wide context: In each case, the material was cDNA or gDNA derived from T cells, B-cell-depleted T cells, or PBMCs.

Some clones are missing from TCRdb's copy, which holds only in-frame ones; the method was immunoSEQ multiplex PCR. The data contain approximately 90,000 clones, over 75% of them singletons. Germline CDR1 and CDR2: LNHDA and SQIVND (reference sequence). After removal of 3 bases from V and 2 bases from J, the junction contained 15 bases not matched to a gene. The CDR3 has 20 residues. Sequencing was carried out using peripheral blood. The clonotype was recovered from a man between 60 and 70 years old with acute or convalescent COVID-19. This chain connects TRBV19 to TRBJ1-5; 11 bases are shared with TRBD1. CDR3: CASSIRKPGQGERGNQPQHF. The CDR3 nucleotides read TGTGCCAGTAGTATTCGAAAACCGGGACAGGGGGAAAGAGGCAATCAGCCCCAGCATTTT.